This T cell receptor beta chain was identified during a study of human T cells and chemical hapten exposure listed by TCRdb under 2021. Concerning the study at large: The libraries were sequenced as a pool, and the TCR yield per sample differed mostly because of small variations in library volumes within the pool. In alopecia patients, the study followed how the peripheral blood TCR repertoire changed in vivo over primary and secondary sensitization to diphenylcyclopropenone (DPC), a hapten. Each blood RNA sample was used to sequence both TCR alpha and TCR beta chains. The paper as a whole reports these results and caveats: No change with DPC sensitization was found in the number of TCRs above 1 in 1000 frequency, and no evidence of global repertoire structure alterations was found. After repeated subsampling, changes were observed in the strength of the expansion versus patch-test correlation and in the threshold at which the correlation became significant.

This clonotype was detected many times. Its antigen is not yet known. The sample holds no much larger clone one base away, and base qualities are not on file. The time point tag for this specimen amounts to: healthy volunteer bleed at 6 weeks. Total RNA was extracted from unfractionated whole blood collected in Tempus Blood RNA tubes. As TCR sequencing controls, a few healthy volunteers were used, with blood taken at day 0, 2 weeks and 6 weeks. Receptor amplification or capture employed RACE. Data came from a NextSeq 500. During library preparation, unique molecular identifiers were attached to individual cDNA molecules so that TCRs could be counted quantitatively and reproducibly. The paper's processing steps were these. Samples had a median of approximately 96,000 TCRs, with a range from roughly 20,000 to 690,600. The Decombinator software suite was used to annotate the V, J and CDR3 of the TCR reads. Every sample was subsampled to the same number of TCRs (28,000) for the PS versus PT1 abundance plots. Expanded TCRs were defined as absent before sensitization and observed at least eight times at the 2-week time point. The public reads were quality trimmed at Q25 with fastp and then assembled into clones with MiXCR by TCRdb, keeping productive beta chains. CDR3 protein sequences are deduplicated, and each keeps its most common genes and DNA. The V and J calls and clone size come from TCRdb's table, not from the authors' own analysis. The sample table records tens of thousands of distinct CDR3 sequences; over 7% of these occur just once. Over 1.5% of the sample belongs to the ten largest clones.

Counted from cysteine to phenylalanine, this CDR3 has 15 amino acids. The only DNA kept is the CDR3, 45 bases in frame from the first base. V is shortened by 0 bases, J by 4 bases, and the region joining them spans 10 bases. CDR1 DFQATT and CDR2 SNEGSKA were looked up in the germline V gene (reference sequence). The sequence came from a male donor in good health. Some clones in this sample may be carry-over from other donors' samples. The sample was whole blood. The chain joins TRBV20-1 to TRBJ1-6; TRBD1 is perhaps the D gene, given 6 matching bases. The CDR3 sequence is CSARDHGQYNSPLHF. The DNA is TGCAGTGCTAGAGATCACGGACAGTATAATTCACCCCTCCACTTT.